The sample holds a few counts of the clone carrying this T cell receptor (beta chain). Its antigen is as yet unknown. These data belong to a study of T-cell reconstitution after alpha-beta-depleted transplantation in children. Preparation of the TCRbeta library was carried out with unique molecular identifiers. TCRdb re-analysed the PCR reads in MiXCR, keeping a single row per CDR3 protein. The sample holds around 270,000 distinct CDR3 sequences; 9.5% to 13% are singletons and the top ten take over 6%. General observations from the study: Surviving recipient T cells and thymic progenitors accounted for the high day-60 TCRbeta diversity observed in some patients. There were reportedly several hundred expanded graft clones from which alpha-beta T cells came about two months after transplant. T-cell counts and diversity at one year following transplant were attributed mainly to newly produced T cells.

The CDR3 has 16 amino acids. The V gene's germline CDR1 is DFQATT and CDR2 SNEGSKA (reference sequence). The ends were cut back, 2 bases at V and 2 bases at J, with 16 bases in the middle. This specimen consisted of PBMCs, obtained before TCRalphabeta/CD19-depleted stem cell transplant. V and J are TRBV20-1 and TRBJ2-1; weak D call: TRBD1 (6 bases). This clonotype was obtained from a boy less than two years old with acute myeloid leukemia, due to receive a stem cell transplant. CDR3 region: CSARTGQFKPYNEQFF. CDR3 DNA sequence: TGCAGTGCTAGAACTGGACAGTTCAAGCCCTACAATGAGCAGTTCTTC.